The clone carrying this T cell receptor (beta chain) was picked up one time. Its antigen is still unknown. Within the sample, other DNA sequences also encode this same CDR3. This record comes from a study of shared clonotypes between healthy human individuals. Points from the study as a whole: Some naive CD4 clonotypes, approximately 4.5%, turned up in common across several donors.

In the authors' workflow: There were no quality scores in the junction-only immunoSEQ sequences, so filtering differed. Using immunoSEQ multiplex PCR, the repertoire was profiled, and TCRdb retains in-frame clones only, with some absent. Clone size and the V and J calls come from that table; the DNA yielded D and trimming. The table records about 2.3 million clones, 85% to 95% of them present only once. V was pared by 0 bases and J by 10 bases, with 10 bases between. Germline CDR1 is SGHTA and CDR2 is FQGTGA. The CDR3 has 13 residues. Donors had no recently reported acute infections or vaccinations and were HIV-negative.

What was sequenced was naive CD4+ T cells from PBMCs. Stated subset: CD45RA+ positively selected. The chain uses TRBV7-3 and TRBJ2-1; D not certain. This clonotype originated in a man aged 18 to 29 in good health. Some clones in this sample may be carry-over from other donors' samples. In nucleotides, the CDR3 is TGTGCCAGCAGCTTAACTGGCACCAACGAGCAGTTCTTC. Translating gives CASSLTGTNEQFF. The full variable domain, its missing parts supplied by reference TRBV7-3 and TRBJ2-1, is GAGVSQTPSNKVTEKGKYVELRCDPISGHTALYWYRQSLGQGPEFLIYFQGTGAADDSGLPNDRFFAVRPEGSVSTLKIQRTERGDSAVYLCASSLTGTNEQFFGPGTRLTVL.